This T cell receptor (beta chain) was recovered during a study of control samples from healthy donors and cancer patients. Here immunoSEQ multiplex PCR was the method, and the copy in TCRdb shows in-frame clones only, minus some. The sample records tens of thousands of clones, approximately 84% being singletons. Trimming stripped 2 bases from V and 5 bases from J, with 6 bases between. The CDR3 covers 13 residues. Germline V gene lookup returns CDR1 KGHDR and CDR2 SFDVKD. The rearrangement links TRBV24-1 to TRBJ2-1; possibly TRBD1 for D (5 bases). The source material was PBMCs. The receptor was derived from a woman in her fifties or sixties with lung cancer. The CDR3 DNA follows: TGTGCCACCAGTGATTCAGGGAACAATGAGCAGTTCTTC. This translates into CATSDSGNNEQFF.